This TCR beta chain was found in a study of blood T cells in healthy people across ages (dated by TCRdb to between 2014 and 2017). Describing the broader study: In model experiments, roughly one uniquely barcoded TCR beta cDNA molecule per two T cells was captured by template switching. To track age-related changes in TCR beta repertoire diversity, the study relied on deep sequencing normalized with unique cDNA molecular identifiers. The donors were split into four age groups: young (average 16 years), middle-aged (over 35), aged (more than 60) and long-lived (approximately 80). To avoid experimental bias, donors of different ages were randomly spread across the sequencing lanes. Using the same blood draw, the study looked at two additional independent replicas of 1 million unique cDNA reads for two donors, one aged 18 to 30 and the other aged 80 or older. Paper-wide results and their limitations: Because profiling used bulk unsorted PBMCs, naive and antigen-experienced compartments could not be compared conclusively. Observed TCR beta diversity correlated strongly with the percentage of naive T cells measured by flow cytometry. Compared with the aged group, the long-lived group had more naive CD4+ T cells, fewer expanded clones and increased TCR diversity, suggesting age selection. Observed TCR beta diversity per million T cells fell roughly linearly with age, and a significant reduction was already apparent by age about 38. Total diversity estimates from one million sequenced T cells were considered lower bounds and underestimates. The CMV infection status of donors was not known, potentially confounding age-related changes in expanded clonotypes.

Libraries were constructed by 5' RACE. The sequencing machine was an Illumina HiSeq 2500. The second PCR ran for about 7 to 11 cycles and used a J-beta primer mix along with a sample-barcoded 5' primer. A unique molecular identifier was introduced onto each TCR beta cDNA molecule by a template-switch 5' adaptor carrying 12 random nucleotides. Each sample yielded at least 3 million CDR3-containing paired-end reads. The Mint cDNA synthesis kit, primed by a TRBC-specific oligonucleotide, was used to synthesize first-strand cDNA from all RNA. After uracil-DNA glycosylase treatment, a first 18-cycle PCR used universal primers M1SS and BC2_uni_R on all cDNA. Under the source paper's analysis protocol: Normalization of each sample was performed by random selection of 1 million high-quality reads, each carrying a distinct molecular identifier. Reads with shared molecular identifiers were discarded instead of being binned into consensus sequences. MiTCR, run with a Q25 quality threshold and the strictest error-elimination algorithm, handled CDR3 identification, clonotype clustering and error correction. A nonparametric unseen species model using Euler transformation provided a lower-bound estimate of total TCR beta diversity. Using fastp trimming at Q25 and MiXCR clonotype assembly, TCRdb reanalyzed the public sequencing data and kept in-frame beta chains. Every distinct CDR3 protein forms one entry, paired with its most common genes and DNA. The V and J calls come from TCRdb's annotation, not from the publication. The sample table lists about 1.1 million distinct CDR3 sequences, around two fifths of them with a count of one. Around 12% of the sample is in the top ten clones.

A remark on this clonotype: Its antigen remains unidentified. No much larger clonotype is one base removed from it; base qualities were not supplied.

The donors were around 39 Caucasian individuals from Russia, aged roughly 6 to 95 years, who were systemically healthy. Each donor gave around 9.5 milliliters of peripheral blood, collected into EDTA-treated Vacutainer tubes. Ficoll-Paque density-gradient centrifugation was used to isolate PBMCs, with at least 6.5 million per sample. Total RNA was extracted from PBMCs with Trizol reagent, with at least 6 micrograms obtained per sample. For every donor, flow cytometry on a PBMC aliquot measured the percentage of naive CD45RAhigh/CD27high T cells. This clonotype originated in a man in his late teens or twenties in good health. Sample: blood.

The DNA is TGTGCCACCTCGCATGGGGATCGTGGAAACACCATATATTTT. Its protein reads: CATSHGDRGNTIYF. This receptor chain uses TRBV15 and TRBJ1-3; there is no confident call for the D gene. V loses 8 bases, J loses 3 bases, and the germline ends lie 14 bases apart. Looking up the germline V gene (reference sequence) yields CDR1 LNHNV and CDR2 YYDKDF. The CDR3 sequence holds 14 residues, the cysteine and phenylalanine included. Only the CDR3 part of the read is kept: 42 bases, read in frame from the first base.